This TCR beta chain derives from a study of blood T cell repertoires in COVID-19. The wider study: Collection of acute and convalescent COVID-19 samples took place in the United States, Italy and Spain.

This clone came up once. The V segment lost 0 bases and the J segment 2 bases; nucleotides outside the gene matches: 7. In germline, CDR1 is MNHNS, CDR2 SASEGT. The CDR3 loop spans 18 amino acids. As originally analysed: Estimation of nucleated cell counts was performed using reference gene primer amplification. Sequenced by immunoSEQ multiplex PCR; TCRdb stores in-frame clones only, minus some. That table is the source of V, J and clone size, and D and trimming were worked out from the DNA. Among nearly 110,000 clones listed, 71% were seen once. The genes are TRBV6-1 and TRBJ1-5; TRBD1 aligns across 10 bases. Sequences were obtained from peripheral blood. This clonotype originated in a human donor with acute or convalescent COVID-19. The donor label of this sample is uncertain. Here the CDR3 reads CASSEARTGGLRNQPQHF. For the CDR3, the DNA is TGTGCCAGCAGTGAAGCACGGACAGGGGGACTCCGCAATCAGCCCCAGCATTTT.